This is a list of T cell receptor beta chains from one sample in a study of T cell responses to AZD1222 COVID-19 vaccine. Assay used: immunoSEQ multiplex PCR; TCRdb lists only in-frame clones, some missing. The sample holds about 120,000 clones, 88% seen once. The specimen comprised peripheral blood, sampled on day 0 of AZD1222 vaccination. The receptors were gathered from an adult in good health. CDR3s leave out the opening cysteine and the closing phenylalanine or tryptophan. D genes are given only for firm matches.

d_call j_call v_call cdr3_aa
NA TRBJ1-6 TRBV4-3 ASSRQGGKDSYNSPLH
NA TRBJ1-2 TRBV5-4 ASSASTQLPGDYGYT
NA TRBJ1-5 TRBV18 ASSRQGSNQPQH
TRBD1 TRBJ2-7 TRBV11-3 ASSRTGISYEQY
NA TRBJ1-1 TRBV9 ASSAGMNTEAF
NA TRBJ2-5 TRBV6-4 ASTYGGPYQETQY
TRBD2 TRBJ2-2 TRBV19 ASSALQAGDTNTGELF
NA TRBJ1-1 TRBV5-1 ASSPRDGNTEAF
NA TRBJ1-3 TRBV19 ASSYGSSGNTIY
TRBD2 TRBJ2-1 TRBV7-2 ASSLLGGSEQF
TRBD2 TRBJ2-1 TRBV4-3 ASSPDPGLAVRV
NA TRBJ2-6 TRBV5-1 ASSLRRTDSSGANVLT
NA TRBJ1-2 TRBV7-2 ASSPLPTNYGYT
TRBD2 TRBJ2-2 TRBV7-2 ASSFLLAGGHTGELF
TRBD1 TRBJ1-2 TRBV6-2/TRBV6-3 ASSPTGGLGYT
NA TRBJ2-1 TRBV5-1 ASSRSGGSSYNEQF
NA TRBJ1-1 TRBV19 ASSIDLWGAGLHTEAF
NA TRBJ1-2 TRBV19 ASSDGWGGYT
NA TRBJ2-2 TRBV28 ASSLIPRGTGELF
NA TRBJ2-3 TRBV5-1 ASSLAGSAESTDTQY
TRBD1 TRBJ1-2 TRBV24-1 ATTPFKGGVPGYT
NA TRBJ2-7 TRBV10-2 ASSGMAGSYEQY
NA TRBJ1-5 TRBV6-5 ASSIVGGEGQPQH
TRBD1 TRBJ2-3 TRBV7-2 ASSTDRADTQY
NA TRBJ1-4 TRBV5-1 ASSPGVVRVEKLF
NA TRBJ1-1 TRBV20-1 SASSGSTEAF
TRBD1 TRBJ1-2 TRBV6-5 ASSQTGGYGYT
NA TRBJ1-1 TRBV18 ASSPTDQFWTEAF
NA TRBJ1-2 TRBV3-1/TRBV3-2 ASSQDGNYGYT
TRBD2 TRBJ2-3 TRBV18 ASSPLAGGPTDTQY
NA TRBJ1-3 TRBV9 ASSVSDGQGNTIY
NA TRBJ1-1 TRBV14 ASSQITGFTEAF
NA TRBJ1-5 TRBV15 ATSRDPGQPQH
TRBD2 TRBJ2-5 TRBV5-1 ASSLISGEETQY